The 32 T cell receptor beta chains below were found in one sample sequenced in a study of T cell responses to AZD1222 COVID-19 vaccine. Some clones are missing from TCRdb's copy, which holds only in-frame ones; the method was immunoSEQ multiplex PCR. This repertoire shows 150,000 to 200,000 clones, 85% to 95% found once; its top ten account for around 1.5%. Sequences were derived from peripheral blood, sampled on day 0 of AZD1222 vaccination. Receptors were obtained from an adult in good health.

The rearrangement joins TRBV13 to TRBJ1-4; D gene uncertain. CDR3 length: 15 amino acids. Germline V lookup: CDR1 PRHDT, CDR2 FYEKMQ (reference sequence). Trimming stripped 0 bases from V and 4 bases from J, with 9 bases between. The CDR3 reads CASSLGGEINEKLFF. The CDR3 nucleotides read TGTGCCAGCAGCTTAGGGGGTGAGATTAATGAAAAACTGTTTTTT.

The chain is built from TRBV14 and TRBJ1-6, with 8 bases fitting TRBD1. Germline lookup yields CDR1 SGHDN and CDR2 FVKESK. Trimming took 6 bases from V and 6 from J; bases not matched to a gene: 7. The CDR3 spans 15 residues. The CDR3 DNA reads as TGTGCCAGCAGGCTAACAGGGGGTATTAATTCACCCCTCCACTTT. Protein sequence: CASRLTGGINSPLHF.

The CDR3 protein is CASSSPIAGALRNEQFF. CDR3 DNA: TGTGCCAGTAGTAGCCCAATAGCGGGGGCTCTTAGGAATGAGCAGTTCTTC. V and J are TRBV19 and TRBJ2-1; the match to TRBD2 covers 9 bases. The length of the CDR3 is 17 residues. Unmatched junction bases numbered 14, after V lost 4 bases and J lost 7 bases. The germline V gene encodes CDR1 LNHDA and CDR2 SQIVND (reference sequence).

The rearrangement uses TRBV4-1 and TRBJ1-2; TRBD1 matches at 8 bases. V shed 1 base, J shed 3 bases, and the junction held 4 bases outside the gene matches. Germline V lookup: CDR1 MGHRA, CDR2 YSYEKL. This CDR3 contains 15 residues. CDR3: CASSQGQGADYGYTF. Here the CDR3 DNA reads TGCGCCAGCAGCCAAGGTCAGGGGGCTGACTATGGCTACACCTTC.

This clone was seen once. The chain employs TRBV24-1 and TRBJ2-1; perhaps D is TRBD1 or TRBD2 (5 bases each). Trimming removed 8 bases at V and 8 bases at J, with 15 bases between. The CDR3 contains 13 residues. The germline V gene has CDR1 KGHDR and CDR2 SFDVKD. The CDR3 DNA is TGTGCCACCACCATAGCGCAGGGCTATGAGCAGTTCTTC. This codes for CATTIAQGYEQFF.

The V and J genes are TRBV15 and TRBJ2-1, with 12 bases matching TRBD2. The V and J ends lost 2 bases and 4 bases, in that order; junction bases with no gene match: 9. The CDR3 loop spans 18 amino acids. Germline lookup yields CDR1 LNHNV and CDR2 YYDKDF (reference sequence). CDR3 sequence reads: CATSRLSLGLAGYNEQFF. The CDR3 region has the DNA TGTGCCACCAGCAGACTCTCACTCGGACTAGCGGGGTACAATGAGCAGTTCTTC.

V is TRBV18 and J is TRBJ1-2; possible D gene TRBD1, 5 bases. This CDR3 comprises 14 residues. V gave up 2 bases and J gave up 7 bases, with 14 bases separating them. Germline CDR1 KGHSH, CDR2 LQKENI. CDR3 DNA: TGTGCCAGCTCACCATTGTCGGACGGGGGTGGCTACACCTTC. The encoded protein is CASSPLSDGGGYTF.

The count of this clone is one. The V call is TRBV30, the J call TRBJ1-5; no reliable D call. This CDR3 contains 13 residues. CDR1 and CDR2 (germline): GTSNPN, SVGIG (reference sequence). Trimming pared 7 bases from V and 4 bases from J, leaving 14 bases between. Written as DNA, the CDR3 is TGTGCCTACTCCGGGTCCATAAATCAGCCCCAGCATTTT. Translated: CAYSGSINQPQHF.

The chain carries TRBV12-2 and TRBJ1-3; the table's D call TRBD1 went unverified against the DNA. TRBV12-2 is deemed a pseudogene. The CDR3 spans 17 residues. The CDR3 reads CASRPTEGQGIGNTIYF. In DNA, the CDR3 is TGTGCAAGTCGCCCGACCGAGGGACAGGGGATTGGAAACACCATATATTTT.

This chain connects TRBV4-1 to TRBJ2-1; 9 nucleotides align to TRBD1. With V trimmed by 2 bases and J by 9 bases, 14 bases remained unmatched. The CDR3 runs 17 residues. In germline, CDR1 is MGHRA, CDR2 YSYEKL. In DNA, the CDR3 is TGCGCCAGCAGCCAATCGGACAGGGGTTTAAGGTCCGGTGAGCAGTTCTTC. Its translation is CASSQSDRGLRSGEQFF.

CDR3 nucleotide sequence: TGTGCCAGCAGTTTTGAGATTAACACCGGGGAGCTGTTTTTT. Protein product: CASSFEINTGELFF. The chain recombines TRBV27 with TRBJ2-2, with D unclear. The CDR3 covers 14 residues. Per germline, CDR1 MNHEY and CDR2 SMNVEV (reference sequence). V was shortened by 3 bases and J by 2 bases, with 7 bases between the two germline ends.

The rearrangement joins TRBV4-1 to TRBJ1-1, with D possibly TRBD1 on 5 matching bases. From germline, CDR1 is MGHRA and CDR2 YSYEKL. This CDR3 contains 14 residues. V dropped 4 bases and J dropped 0 bases, with 9 bases sitting between them. Written as DNA, the CDR3 is TGCGCCAGCAGCCGGGGCACCGTGAACACTGAAGCTTTCTTT. The encoded protein is CASSRGTVNTEAFF.

The chain carries TRBV18 and TRBJ2-2, with a possible D match to TRBD1 (5 bases). Trimming took off 0 bases at V and 6 bases at J, with 14 bases between the two ends. There are 16 residues in the CDR3. CDR1 KGHSH and CDR2 LQKENI come from the germline V gene. CDR3 loop: CASSPPWGEMAGELFF. The CDR3 DNA reads as TGTGCCAGCTCACCACCATGGGGCGAAATGGCCGGGGAGCTGTTTTTT.

This rearrangement joins TRBV6-6 to TRBJ2-3; the match to TRBD1 covers 8 bases. Germline V gene lookup returns CDR1 MNHNY and CDR2 SVGAGI (reference sequence). The CDR3 spans 16 residues. The V and J ends lost 6 bases and 2 bases, in that order; junction bases with no gene match: 10. CDR3 loop: CASSYGQGHYTDTQYF. As DNA, the CDR3 is TGTGCCAGCAGCTATGGACAGGGACACTACACAGATACGCAGTATTTT.

The chain couples TRBV12-2 to TRBJ2-7; no DNA check was done on the table's D call, TRBD1. TRBV12-2 is annotated as a pseudogene. This CDR3 contains 15 residues. CDR3 sequence reads: CASRLGQGSRYEQYF. The CDR3 DNA follows: TGTGCAAGTCGCCTGGGACAGGGAAGCCGATACGAGCAGTACTTC.

This sequence joins TRBV19 and TRBJ1-1; 7 bases agree with TRBD1. This CDR3 contains 14 residues. Germline loops: CDR1 LNHDA, CDR2 SQIVND (reference sequence). J was trimmed by 3 bases and V by 5 bases; bases with no gene match: 6. As DNA, the CDR3 is TGTGCCAGTAGTCGAGGACAGGTGGACACTGAAGCTTTCTTT. It specifies CASSRGQVDTEAFF.

The rearrangement joins TRBV5-6 to TRBJ2-1; TRBD1 might be the D (7 bases). The CDR3 spans 16 residues. V dropped 0 bases and J dropped 4 bases, with 14 bases sitting between them. CDR1 and CDR2 from the germline V gene are SGHDT and YYEEEE. For the CDR3, the DNA is TGTGCCAGCAGCTTGGGGCGGGGCAGGGGGTACAATGAGCAGTTCTTC. Its translation is CASSLGRGRGYNEQFF.

The chain couples TRBV19 to TRBJ2-3; D is perhaps TRBD1 (5 bases). There are 15 residues in the CDR3. V was clipped by 6 bases and J by 4 bases, with 17 bases between them. From germline, CDR1 is LNHDA and CDR2 SQIVND (reference sequence). In DNA, the CDR3 is TGTGCCAGTAGCAACTCTCAGGGCGTTTCAGATACGCAGTATTTT. Translation: CASSNSQGVSDTQYF.

This chain joins TRBV5-1 and TRBJ2-7; D gene uncertain. The V end lost 0 bases, the J end lost 4 bases, and 8 bases lay between the germline ends. The CDR3 sequence is 13 residues long. CDR1 is SGHRS and CDR2 is YFSETQ in the germline V gene. CDR3 sequence reads: CASSLAVSYEQYF. CDR3 DNA: TGCGCCAGCAGCTTGGCGGTTAGTTACGAGCAGTACTTC.

Note on this clone: One junction end disagrees with the germline gene, perhaps due to a read error. This chain connects TRBV7-2 to TRBJ2-3; D possibly corresponds to TRBD1 (5 bases). Germline V gives CDR1 SGHTA, CDR2 FQGNSA. The CDR3 covers 13 residues. The CDR3 DNA reads TGTGCCAGCAGCCCAAGGGGCACGGATACGCAGTATTTT. Translating it yields CASSPRGTDTQYF.

The J gene is TRBJ2-7, the V gene TRBV27; 8 bases align to TRBD2. Trimming at V came to 0 bases and at J to 10 bases, leaving 5 bases not matched to a gene. Germline V gives CDR1 MNHEY, CDR2 SMNVEV (reference sequence). CDR3 length: 13 residues. CDR3 in DNA: TGTGCCAGCAGTTTATCGAACGGGAGGGCTCAGTACTTC. Translating gives CASSLSNGRAQYF.

The chain recombines TRBV6-5 with TRBJ2-7; a weak D match, TRBD2 (5 bases). The CDR3 totals 13 residues. Germline V gene lookup returns CDR1 MNHEY and CDR2 SVGAGI. V dropped 8 bases and J dropped 0 bases, with 11 bases sitting between them. CDR3 residues: CASQGRDSYEQYF. CDR3 DNA: TGTGCCAGCCAAGGACGGGACTCCTACGAGCAGTACTTC.

The CDR3 loop reads CASSRFGPSEAFF. The CDR3 DNA reads as TGTGCCAGCAGCCGCTTTGGCCCGTCTGAAGCTTTCTTT. The chain recombines TRBV3-1 (or the pseudogene TRBV3-2) with TRBJ1-1; no clear D. V gave up 4 bases and J gave up 6 bases, with 12 bases separating them. The CDR3 consists of 13 residues. CDR1 LGHDT and CDR2 YNNKEL come from the germline V gene (reference sequence).

The chain joins TRBV28 to TRBJ1-5; 10 nucleotides match TRBD1. This CDR3 region has 17 residues. Germline values: CDR1 MDHEN, CDR2 SYDVKM. With V trimmed by 6 bases and J by 1 base, 9 bases remained unmatched. The CDR3 sequence: CASSGDRGLGSNQPQHF. The CDR3 DNA sequence: TGTGCCAGCAGCGGCGACAGGGGGCTTGGGAGCAATCAGCCCCAGCATTTT.

The chain recombines TRBV7-8 with TRBJ1-3; D possibly corresponds to TRBD1 (5 bases). Trimming took off 4 bases at V and 0 bases at J, with 10 bases between the two ends. This CDR3 region has 15 residues. Germline CDR1 and CDR2: SGHVS and FQNEAQ. In DNA, the CDR3 is TGTGCCAGCAGCTCGGGACCCAGCTCTGGAAACACCATATATTTT. This sequence encodes CASSSGPSSGNTIYF.

The chain is built from TRBV27 and TRBJ1-1; TRBD1 matches at 7 bases. Germline values: CDR1 MNHEY, CDR2 SMNVEV (reference sequence). The V gene end was trimmed by 6 bases and the J gene end by 9 bases; junction bases not matched to a gene: 7. This CDR3 has 12 amino acids. This CDR3 is CASRTGSAKAFF. The CDR3 coding sequence is TGTGCCAGCAGGACAGGGTCGGCCAAAGCTTTCTTT.

A remark on this clone: The sample holds other DNA sequences that translate to the same CDR3. The rearrangement links TRBV5-6 to TRBJ2-7; possible D gene TRBD1, 6 bases. Germline V gene lookup returns CDR1 SGHDT and CDR2 YYEEEE. The length of the CDR3 is 13 residues. Trimming stripped 3 bases from V and 0 bases from J, with 7 bases between. CDR3 sequence (DNA): TGTGCCAGCAGCTCGGACAGCTCCTACGAGCAGTACTTC. This translates into CASSSDSSYEQYF.

This sequence joins TRBV30 and TRBJ1-6; D is uncertain. The germline V gene encodes CDR1 GTSNPN and CDR2 SVGIG (reference sequence). Trimming stripped 1 base from V and 8 bases from J, with 6 bases between. The CDR3 has 12 amino acids. The CDR3 reads CAWSGQHSPLHF. The CDR3 DNA reads as TGTGCCTGGAGTGGCCAACATTCACCCCTCCACTTT.

The V gene is TRBV5-1, the J gene TRBJ1-2, with D tentatively TRBD1 (6 bases). Trimming pared 3 bases from V and 3 bases from J, leaving 18 bases between. The CDR3 is 16 residues long. Germline CDR1 is SGHRS and CDR2 is YFSETQ. For the CDR3, the DNA is TGCGCCAGCAGCTCCTTTCGACAGGACCGGGACTATGGCTACACCTTC. Protein: CASSSFRQDRDYGYTF. The whole variable domain, remainder taken from reference TRBV5-1 and TRBJ1-2, is KAGVTQTPRYLIKTRGQQVTLSCSPISGHRSVSWYQQTPGQGLQFLFEYFSETQRNKGNFPGRFSGRQFSNSRSEMNVSTLELGDSALYLCASSSFRQDRDYGYTFGSGTRLTVV.

V and J are TRBV5-1 and TRBJ2-4, with D perhaps matching TRBD2 (6 bases). This CDR3 spans 16 amino acids. Germline loops: CDR1 SGHRS, CDR2 YFSETQ. Trimming removed 7 bases from V and 1 base from J, with 18 bases in between. CDR3 in amino acids: CASSSQEGWAKNIQYF. In DNA form, the CDR3 reads TGCGCCAGCTCCTCGCAGGAGGGGTGGGCCAAAAACATTCAGTACTTC.

The chain uses TRBV4-3 and TRBJ2-1, with 7 bases fitting TRBD2. In germline, CDR1 is LGHNA, CDR2 YSLEER. The CDR3 contains 17 residues. The trim removed 2 bases at V and 0 bases at J, leaving 7 bases unmatched. The CDR3 DNA sequence: TGCGCCAGCAGCCAATGGAGACTAGCAGACTCCTACAATGAGCAGTTCTTC. Amino acid sequence: CASSQWRLADSYNEQFF.

CDR3: CASTPPGRQETQYF. The CDR3, as DNA: TGTGCCAGCACCCCCCCGGGTAGGCAAGAGACCCAGTACTTC. The chain links TRBV3-1 (or the pseudogene TRBV3-2) to TRBJ2-5, with D uncertain. Germline V gives CDR1 LGHDT, CDR2 YNNKEL (reference sequence). This CDR3 contains 14 residues. The V end lost 7 bases, the J end lost 2 bases, and 14 bases lay between the germline ends.